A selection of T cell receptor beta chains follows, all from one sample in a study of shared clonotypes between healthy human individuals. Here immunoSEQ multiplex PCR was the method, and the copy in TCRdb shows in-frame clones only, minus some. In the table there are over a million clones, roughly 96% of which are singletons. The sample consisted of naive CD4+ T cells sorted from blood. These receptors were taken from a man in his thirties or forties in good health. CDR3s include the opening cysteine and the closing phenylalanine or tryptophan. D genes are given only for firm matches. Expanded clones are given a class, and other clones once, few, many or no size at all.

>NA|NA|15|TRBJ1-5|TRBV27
TGTGCCAGCAGCCCCTCGGGGGGGATCGGTCAGCCCCAGCATTTT
CASSPSGGIGQPQHF
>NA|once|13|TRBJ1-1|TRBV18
TGTGCCAGCACTGGACAGCGGAACACTGAAGCTTTCTTT
CASTGQRNTEAFF
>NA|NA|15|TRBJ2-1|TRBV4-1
TGCGCCAGCAGCCAAGGAGCTAGCTCCTACAATGAGCAGTTCTTC
CASSQGASSYNEQFF
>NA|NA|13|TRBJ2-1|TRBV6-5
TGTGCCAGCAGACCGAGCTCCTACAATGAGCAGTTCTTC
CASRPSSYNEQFF
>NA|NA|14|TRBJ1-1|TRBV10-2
TGCGCCAGCAGTGAGACTAGCCGTAACACTGAAGCTTTCTTT
CASSETSRNTEAFF
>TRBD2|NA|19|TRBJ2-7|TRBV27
TGTGCCAGCAGTCCCTCTTCCCGTCCTGGGACTAGCGGGAGGAGTGTTTCGTACTTC
CASSPSSRPGTSGRSVSYF
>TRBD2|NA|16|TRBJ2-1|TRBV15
TGTGCCACCAGCAGATATAGCGGGAGGCTTCACAATGAGCAGTTCTTC
CATSRYSGRLHNEQFF
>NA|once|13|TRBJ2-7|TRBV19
TGTGCCAGTAGTCCGATCGTCCCCTACGAGCAGTACTTC
CASSPIVPYEQYF
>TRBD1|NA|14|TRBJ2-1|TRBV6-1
TGTGCCAGCCGGGGACAGGGGCTCTACAATGAGCAGTTCTTC
CASRGQGLYNEQFF
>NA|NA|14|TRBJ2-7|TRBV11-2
TGTGCCAGCAGCCCCCGAGCAAGCTCCTACGAGCAGTACTTC
CASSPRASSYEQYF